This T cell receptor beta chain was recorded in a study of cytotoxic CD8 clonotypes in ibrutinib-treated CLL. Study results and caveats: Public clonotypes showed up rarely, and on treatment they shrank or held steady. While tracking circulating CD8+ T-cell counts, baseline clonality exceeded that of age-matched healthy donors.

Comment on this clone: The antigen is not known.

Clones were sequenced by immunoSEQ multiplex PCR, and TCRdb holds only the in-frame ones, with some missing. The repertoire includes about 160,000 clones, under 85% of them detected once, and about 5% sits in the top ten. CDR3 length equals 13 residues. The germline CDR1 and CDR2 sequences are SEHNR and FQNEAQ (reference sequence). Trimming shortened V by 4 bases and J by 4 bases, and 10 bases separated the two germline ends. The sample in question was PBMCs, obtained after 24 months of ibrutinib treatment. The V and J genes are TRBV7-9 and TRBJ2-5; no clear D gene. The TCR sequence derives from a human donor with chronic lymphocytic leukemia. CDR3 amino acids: CASSSPMGETQYF. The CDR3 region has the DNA TGTGCCAGCAGCTCTCCCATGGGAGAGACCCAGTACTTC. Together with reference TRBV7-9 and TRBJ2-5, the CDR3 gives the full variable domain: DTGVSQNPRHKITKRGQNVTFRCDPISEHNRLYWYRQTLGQGPEFLTYFQNEAQLEKSRLLSDRFSAERPKGSFSTLEIQRTEQGDSAMYLCASSSPMGETQYFGPGTRLLVL.